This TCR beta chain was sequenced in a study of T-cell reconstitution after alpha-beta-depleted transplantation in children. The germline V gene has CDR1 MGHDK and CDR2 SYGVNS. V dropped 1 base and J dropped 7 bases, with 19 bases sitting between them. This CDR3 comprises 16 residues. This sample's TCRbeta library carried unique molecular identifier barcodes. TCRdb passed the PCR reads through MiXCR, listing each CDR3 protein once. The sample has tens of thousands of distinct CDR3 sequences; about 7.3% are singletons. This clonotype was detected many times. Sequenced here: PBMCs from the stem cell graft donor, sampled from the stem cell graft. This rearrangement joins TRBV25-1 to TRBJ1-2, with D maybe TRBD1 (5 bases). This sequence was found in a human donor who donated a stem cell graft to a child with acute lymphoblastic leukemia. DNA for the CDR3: TGTGCCAGCAGTGAATCCGGGACCTCGGGGCACTTTGGCTACACCTTC. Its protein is CASSESGTSGHFGYTF.